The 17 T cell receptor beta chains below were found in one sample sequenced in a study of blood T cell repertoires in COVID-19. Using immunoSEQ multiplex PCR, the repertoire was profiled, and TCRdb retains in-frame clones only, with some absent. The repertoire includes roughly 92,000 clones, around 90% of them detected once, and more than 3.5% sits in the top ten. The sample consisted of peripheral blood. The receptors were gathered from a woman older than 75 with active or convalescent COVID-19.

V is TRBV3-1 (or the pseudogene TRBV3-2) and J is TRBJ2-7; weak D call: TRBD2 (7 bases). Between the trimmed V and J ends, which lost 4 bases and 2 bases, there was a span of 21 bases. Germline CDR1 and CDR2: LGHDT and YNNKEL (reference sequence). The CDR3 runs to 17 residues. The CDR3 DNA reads TGTGCCAGCAGCCCCCCCCTGGGGGGGCACTCCGCCTACGAGCAGTACTTC. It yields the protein CASSPPLGGHSAYEQYF.

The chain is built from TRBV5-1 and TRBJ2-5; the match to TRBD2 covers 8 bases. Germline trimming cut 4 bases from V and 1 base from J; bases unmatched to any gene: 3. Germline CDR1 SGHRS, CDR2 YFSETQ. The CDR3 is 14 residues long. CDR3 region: CASSKAGAQETQYF. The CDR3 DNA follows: TGCGCCAGCAGCAAAGCGGGAGCCCAAGAGACCCAGTACTTC.

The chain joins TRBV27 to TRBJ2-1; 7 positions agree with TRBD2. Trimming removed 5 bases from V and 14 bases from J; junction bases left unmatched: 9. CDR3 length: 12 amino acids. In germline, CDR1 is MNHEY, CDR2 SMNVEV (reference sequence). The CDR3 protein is CASSPPSGWEFF. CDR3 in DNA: TGTGCCAGCAGTCCCCCTAGCGGTTGGGAGTTCTTC.

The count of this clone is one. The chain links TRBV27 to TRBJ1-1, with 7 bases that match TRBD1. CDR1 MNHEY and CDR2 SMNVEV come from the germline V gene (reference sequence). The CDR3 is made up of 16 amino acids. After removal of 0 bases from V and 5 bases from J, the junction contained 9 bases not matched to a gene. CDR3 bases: TGTGCCAGCAGTTTATCGCCGGGGCAGGGGGGTACTGAAGCTTTCTTT. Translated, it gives CASSLSPGQGGTEAFF.

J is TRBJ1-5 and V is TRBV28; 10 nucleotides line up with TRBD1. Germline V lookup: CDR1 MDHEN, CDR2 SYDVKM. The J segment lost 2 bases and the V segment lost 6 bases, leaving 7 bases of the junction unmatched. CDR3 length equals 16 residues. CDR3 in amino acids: CASSLRQGAGNQPQHF. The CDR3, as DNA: TGTGCCAGCAGCCTTAGACAGGGGGCCGGCAATCAGCCCCAGCATTTT.

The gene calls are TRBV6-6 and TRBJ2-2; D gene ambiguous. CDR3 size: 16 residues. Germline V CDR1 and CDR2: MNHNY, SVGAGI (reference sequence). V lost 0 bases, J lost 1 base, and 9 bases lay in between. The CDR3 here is CASSYSVGLNTGELFF. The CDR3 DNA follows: TGTGCCAGCAGTTACTCCGTTGGCCTGAACACCGGGGAGCTGTTTTTT.

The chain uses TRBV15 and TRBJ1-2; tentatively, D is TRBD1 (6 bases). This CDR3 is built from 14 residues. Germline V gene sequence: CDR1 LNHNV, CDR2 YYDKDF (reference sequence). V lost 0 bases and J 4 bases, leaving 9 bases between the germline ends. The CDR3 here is CATSRDLDSYGYTF. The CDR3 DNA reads TGTGCCACCAGCAGAGATTTGGACAGCTATGGCTACACCTTC.

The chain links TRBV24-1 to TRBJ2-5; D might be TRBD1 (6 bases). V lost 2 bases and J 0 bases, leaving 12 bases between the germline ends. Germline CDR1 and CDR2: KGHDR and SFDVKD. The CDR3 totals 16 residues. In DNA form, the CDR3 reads TGTGCCACCAGTGATTCTGGTAGGGACAACCAAGAGACCCAGTACTTC. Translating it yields CATSDSGRDNQETQYF.

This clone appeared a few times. The CDR3 is CASRPGQGYYGYTF. The CDR3, as DNA: TGTGCCAGCCGACCGGGACAGGGATACTATGGCTACACCTTC. The chain employs TRBV28 and TRBJ1-2, with 9 bases matching TRBD1. The CDR3 runs 14 residues. V shed 8 bases, J shed 3 bases, and the junction held 7 bases outside the gene matches. CDR1 is MDHEN and CDR2 is SYDVKM in the germline V gene.

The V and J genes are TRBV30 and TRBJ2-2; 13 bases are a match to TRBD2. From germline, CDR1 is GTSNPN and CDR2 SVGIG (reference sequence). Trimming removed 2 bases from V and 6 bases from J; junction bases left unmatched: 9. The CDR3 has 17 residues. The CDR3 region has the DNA TGTGCCTGGAGTCAGGGACTAGCGGGGCCAAGGGCCGGGGAGCTGTTTTTT. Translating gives CAWSQGLAGPRAGELFF.

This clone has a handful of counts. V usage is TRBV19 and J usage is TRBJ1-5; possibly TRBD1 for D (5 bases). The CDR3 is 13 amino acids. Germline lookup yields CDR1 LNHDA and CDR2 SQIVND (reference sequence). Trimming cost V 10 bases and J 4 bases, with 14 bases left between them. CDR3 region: CATLAGLNQPQHF. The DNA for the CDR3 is TGTGCCACCCTGGCAGGGTTAAATCAGCCCCAGCATTTT.

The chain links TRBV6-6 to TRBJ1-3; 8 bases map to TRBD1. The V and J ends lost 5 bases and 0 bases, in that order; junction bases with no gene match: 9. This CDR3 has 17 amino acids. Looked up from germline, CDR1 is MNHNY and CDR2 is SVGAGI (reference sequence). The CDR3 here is CASSRVTGEGSGNTIYF. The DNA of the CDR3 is TGTGCCAGCAGTCGAGTGACAGGGGAGGGCTCTGGAAACACCATATATTTT.

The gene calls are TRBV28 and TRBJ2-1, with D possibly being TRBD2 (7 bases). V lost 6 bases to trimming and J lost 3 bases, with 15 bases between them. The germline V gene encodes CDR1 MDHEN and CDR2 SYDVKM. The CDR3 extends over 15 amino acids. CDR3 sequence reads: CASRTRGEGYNEQFF. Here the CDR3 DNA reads TGTGCCAGCAGAACGAGGGGGGAGGGCTACAATGAGCAGTTCTTC.

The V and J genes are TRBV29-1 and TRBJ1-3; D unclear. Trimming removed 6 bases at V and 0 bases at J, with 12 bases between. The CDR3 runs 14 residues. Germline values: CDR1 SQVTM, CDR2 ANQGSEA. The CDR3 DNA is TGCAGCGTGGGTCAGGATATCTCTGGAAACACCATATATTTT. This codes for CSVGQDISGNTIYF.

The CDR3 loop is CASSLGQTKPQHF. The CDR3 DNA is TGTGCCAGCAGCTTAGGACAGACAAAGCCCCAGCATTTT. This chain connects TRBV7-9 to TRBJ1-5, with D maybe TRBD1 (5 bases). Germline CDR1 SEHNR, CDR2 FQNEAQ (reference sequence). CDR3 length equals 13 residues. The ends were cut back, 1 base at V and 8 bases at J, with 9 bases in the middle.

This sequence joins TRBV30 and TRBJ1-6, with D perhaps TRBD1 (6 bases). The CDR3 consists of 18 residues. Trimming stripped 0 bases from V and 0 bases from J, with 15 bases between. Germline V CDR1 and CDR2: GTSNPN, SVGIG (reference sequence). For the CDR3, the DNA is TGTGCCTGGAGTGTATTGGGGGCGGTAAGCTCCTATAATTCACCCCTCCACTTT. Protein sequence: CAWSVLGAVSSYNSPLHF.

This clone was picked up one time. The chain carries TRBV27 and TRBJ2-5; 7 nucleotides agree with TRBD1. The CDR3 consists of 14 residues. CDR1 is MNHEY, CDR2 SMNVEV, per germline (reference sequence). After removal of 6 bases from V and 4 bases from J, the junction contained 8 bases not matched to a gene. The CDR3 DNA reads TGTGCCAGCAGCAAACGGACAGGACGAGAGACCCAGTACTTC. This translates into CASSKRTGRETQYF.